This TCR beta chain comes out of a study of regulatory T cells in long-lasting Graves disease (dated by TCRdb to about 2021). Turning to the overall study: Newly diagnosed Graves' disease patients had taken antithyroid drugs for less than 3 months. The study was conducted in China and was registered as a clinical trial. A total of roughly 35 samples underwent TCR sequencing: roughly 13 from persistent and about 20 from newly diagnosed Graves' disease patients. Patients with persistent Graves' disease were compared with patients with newly diagnosed Graves' disease using TCR sequencing and RNA sequencing of peripheral blood. The research as a whole found: Only peripheral blood was studied, because thyroid tissue, the primary lesion, was inaccessible. Compared with newly diagnosed patients, patients with persistent Graves' disease had lower TCR Shannon entropy and fewer highly expanded clones, which suggests clonal expansion. Persistent patients shared more public clonotypes among themselves (fewer than 3,000) than newly diagnosed patients did (over 950). Sequencing and analysis were limited to the TCR beta chain. Persistent disease showed preferential use of TRBV28, TRBJ1-2 and TRBJ2-5, whereas newly diagnosed disease favored TRBV20-1 and TRBJ2-1. The small sample size was acknowledged by the authors as a limitation that may reduce accuracy.

The library came from multiplex PCR. Instrument used: Illumina HiSeq 4000. CDR3 regions were amplified by Arm-PCR with iRepertoire HTBI primers to construct TCR beta libraries. Before sequencing, the PCR products underwent gel purification. In the authors' own workflow: Gene usage analysis of CDR3 amino acid clonotypes used the 62 TRBV and fewer than 15 TRBJ segments found across samples. Filtered high-quality paired reads were merged into contigs using COPE and FqMerger. Contigs were aligned with BLAST to IMGT TRBV, TRBD and TRBJ reference genes, and CDR3 was defined per IMGT. Any clonotype with a frequency above 0.1% was counted as a highly expanded clone. Shannon entropy was used to measure repertoire diversity, and the Gini coefficient was used to measure V-J evenness. Public clonotypes were defined as clonotypes shared by more than one individual. TCRdb reanalyzed the raw reads on its own, using fastp at Q25 for trimming and MiXCR for clone calling, and kept in-frame beta chains. Each entry is one CDR3 protein sequence, shown with its most common DNA and genes. For this entry, the V and J calls and clone size follow TCRdb and not the study's own pipeline. The sample table holds under 300,000 distinct CDR3 sequences, of which about 16% were seen once. The ten largest clonotypes hold approximately 20% of the sample.

Note on this clonotype: Its target antigen remains unknown. No per-base quality is available; no much larger clone lies one base away.

Explained via the paper, the time point label denotes: newly diagnosed GD, antithyroid drugs for less than 3 months. For both TCR sequencing and RNA sequencing, RNA was extracted from PBMCs in TRIzol. The diagnosis of Graves' disease followed American Thyroid Association guidelines. Recruitment of patients was carried out at an endocrinology department in Xi'an, China. Each patient gave approximately 9.7 milliliters of peripheral blood, collected in an EDTA anticoagulant tube. Ficoll Paque Plus density gradient separation was used to isolate PBMCs, and no further T cell sorting was done. RNA quality was checked with an Agilent 2100 Bioanalyzer and agarose gel, and concentration with a NanoDrop 2000. According to the germline V gene, CDR1 reads SGHTA and CDR2 reads FQGNSA. Deletion took 5 bases off V and 8 bases off J, with a span of 13 bases between the germline ends. The CDR3 goes from the cysteine to the phenylalanine over 13 residues. Only the CDR3 part of the read is kept: 39 bases, read in frame from the first base.

This TCR derives from a female donor with Graves disease. This chain is built from TRBV7-2 and TRBJ1-5; D gene: possibly TRBD1, on 5 matching bases. Sample: peripheral blood mononuclear cells (PBMCs), taken at new diagnosis, from a patient treated with antithyroid drugs. The CDR3 reads CASSHDRREPQHF. At the DNA level, the sequence is TGTGCCAGCAGCCATGACAGACGCGAGCCCCAGCATTTT.